This T cell receptor (beta chain) was identified during a study of cytomegalovirus exposure and HLA in healthy donors. A note on this clone: Its antigen is currently unknown.

General study points: In a later analysis, the majority of CMV-associated beta chains seemingly showed HLA restriction. Sequences of the TCR beta chain were said to predict the HLA-A and HLA-B alleles of most subjects accurately.

From germline, CDR1 is SGHDT and CDR2 YYEEEE. Trimming took off 0 bases at V and 3 bases at J, with 10 bases between the two ends. The length of the CDR3 is 15 residues. The study ran its PCR with 60 Vbeta and 13 Jbeta primers. TCRdb keeps only in-frame clones here, not all; method: immunoSEQ multiplex PCR. The sample consists of about 200,000 clones, around 73% of them appearing once. The rearrangement joins TRBV5-6 to TRBJ1-5; TRBD1 is a possible D gene (6 bases). The source material was PBMCs. This receptor was identified in a woman in her 30s in good health and CMV-seronegative. CDR3 sequence: CASSLDRAHNQPQHF. CDR3 in DNA: TGTGCCAGCAGCTTGGACAGGGCTCACAATCAGCCCCAGCATTTT.